These T cell receptor beta chains were read from a single sample in a study of brain T cells in children with intractable seizures. Here immunoSEQ multiplex PCR was the method, and the copy in TCRdb shows in-frame clones only, minus some. Altogether about 40,000 clones are present, roughly 90% being singletons, with the ten largest covering roughly 6.3%. The source material was peripheral blood, sampled at surgery. All receptors derive from a girl aged 2-9 years with tuberous sclerosis and intractable seizures. Both conserved end residues are part of each CDR3. A D gene is named only where the DNA matches it firmly. The size field is filled for only some rows; it gives once, few, many or a size class.

- TRBD1 TRBJ1-5 TRBV19 TGTGCCAGTACGGACAGGGATAATCAGCCCCAGCATTTT CASTDRDNQPQHF
- - TRBJ1-2 TRBV20-1 TGCAGTGCTAGTAGGAGACAGTTCTATGGCTACACCTTC CSASRRQFYGYTF
- - TRBJ2-7 TRBV27 TGTGCCAGCAGTTTTCCCGGGGCCTACGAGCAGTACTTC CASSFPGAYEQYF
- TRBD1 TRBJ2-2 TRBV30 TGTGCCTGGAGTGTACAGGGGGGAATCACCGGGGAGCTGTTTTTT CAWSVQGGITGELFF
- TRBD1 TRBJ2-1 TRBV9 TGTGCCAGCAGCCGACAGGGGGGTAGGGATGAGCAGTTCTTC CASSRQGGRDEQFF
- TRBD1 TRBJ1-3 TRBV4-2 TGTGCCAGCAGCCAAGGCGATTTCGGACAGGGAAAAAACACCATATATTTT CASSQGDFGQGKNTIYF
- - TRBJ2-5 TRBV5-1 TGCGCCAGCAGCTATGGAGAGGTCCAAGAGACCCAGTACTTC CASSYGEVQETQYF
- - TRBJ2-1 TRBV28 TGTGCCAGCAGTTTGATATTTGAGCAGTTCTTC CASSLIFEQFF
- TRBD1 TRBJ2-3 TRBV19 TGTGCCAGTAGTGTTTCAGGGGGCTCCCGCACAGATACGCAGTATTTT CASSVSGGSRTDTQYF
- TRBD2 TRBJ2-3 TRBV7-9 TGTGCCAGCAGCCACACCGGGACTAGAGGCACAGATACGCAGTATTTT CASSHTGTRGTDTQYF
once - TRBJ2-5 TRBV12-3/TRBV12-4 TGTGCCAGCAGCTTGGTCGCAGAGACCCAGTACTTC CASSLVAETQYF
once - TRBJ1-2 TRBV2 TGTGCCAGCAGTGGTTGGCAGGGGATTGGGTATGGCTACACCTTC CASSGWQGIGYGYTF
- - TRBJ2-2 TRBV6-6 TGTGCCAGCAGTCCCCGGAGGATGGCGGGGAGAAACACCGGGGAGCTGTTTTTT CASSPRRMAGRNTGELFF
- TRBD1 TRBJ2-7 TRBV28 TGTGCCAGCAGTTTCCCCGGGACAGGGTTTTCCGAGCAGTACTTC CASSFPGTGFSEQYF
- - TRBJ2-3 TRBV18 TGTGCCAGCTCTCCCCCTAGTGGCAGCACAGATACGCAGTATTTT CASSPPSGSTDTQYF
once TRBD1 TRBJ2-7 TRBV5-1 TGCGCCAGCAGCTTGGACAGGGGGCCGTACGAGCAGTACTTC CASSLDRGPYEQYF
- - TRBJ1-2 TRBV5-5 TGTGCCAGCAGCTTGTTAAGAGGCTACACCTTC CASSLLRGYTF
- - TRBJ1-5 TRBV7-3 TGTGCCAGCAGCGTGGGACGGAGAAATCAGCCCCAGCATTTT CASSVGRRNQPQHF
- TRBD2 TRBJ2-5 TRBV6-5 TGTGCCAGCAGCTGGACTAGCGGGGGCCAAGAGACCCAGTACTTC CASSWTSGGQETQYF
- TRBD1 TRBJ1-2 TRBV6-5 TGTGCCAGCAGTCGGAACGACAGGGTCTATGGCTACACCTTC CASSRNDRVYGYTF
once - TRBJ2-7 TRBV5-1 TGCGCCAGCAGCTCTGGGGACACTACCTACGAGCAGTACTTC CASSSGDTTYEQYF
- - TRBJ2-5 TRBV5-1 TGCGCCAGCAGCTTGGAGGGAAGTATCTACCAAGAGACCCAGTACTTC CASSLEGSIYQETQYF
- - TRBJ1-2 TRBV11-2 TGTGCCAGCAGCTTAGATGCAGGCCTCTATGGCTACACCTTC CASSLDAGLYGYTF
- - TRBJ2-2 TRBV7-3 TGTGCCAGCAGCGCGGGGACGAACACCGGGGAGCTGTTTTTT CASSAGTNTGELFF
once - TRBJ2-5 TRBV5-1 TGCGCCAGCACCCAGGTTGGAGAGACCCAGTACTTC CASTQVGETQYF
- - TRBJ1-5 TRBV6-5 TGTGCCAGCAGTCAGGGCTCGGGTCAGCCCCAGCATTTT CASSQGSGQPQHF